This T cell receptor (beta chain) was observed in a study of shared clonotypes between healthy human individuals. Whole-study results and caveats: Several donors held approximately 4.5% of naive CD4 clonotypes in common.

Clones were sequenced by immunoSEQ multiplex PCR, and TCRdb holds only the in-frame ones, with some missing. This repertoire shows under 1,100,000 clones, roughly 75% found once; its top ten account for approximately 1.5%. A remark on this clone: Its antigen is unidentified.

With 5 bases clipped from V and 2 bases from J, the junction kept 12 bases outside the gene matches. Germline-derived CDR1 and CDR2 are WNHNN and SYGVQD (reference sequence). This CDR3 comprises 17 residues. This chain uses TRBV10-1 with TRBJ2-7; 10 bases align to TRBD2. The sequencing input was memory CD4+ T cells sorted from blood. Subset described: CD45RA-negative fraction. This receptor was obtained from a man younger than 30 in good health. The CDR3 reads CASSYSGRPAHAYEQYF. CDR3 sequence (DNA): TGCGCCAGCAGTTATAGCGGGAGGCCCGCGCATGCCTACGAGCAGTACTTC.